This T cell receptor beta chain was obtained from a study of cytomegalovirus exposure and HLA in healthy donors. CDR1 SGHNT and CDR2 YENEEA come from the germline V gene. This CDR3 comprises 15 residues. The study's findings and limits: The dataset shows that most TCR sequences were rare, while some public TCRs occurred in many donors. In an earlier analysis, productive rearrangement rates for most beta V segments clustered near 87% or 30%.

The PCR was carried out with 60 Vbeta primers and 13 Jbeta primers. How the authors handled the data: An analysis performed later counted 74 million or so unique TCR beta chains (around 10 million of them shared). Sequencing was performed with immunoSEQ multiplex PCR; in TCRdb, only in-frame clones are kept and a portion is missing. Clonal size and the V and J genes are those of that table, whereas D and trimming came from the DNA. The table includes approximately 150,000 clones, just over 75% detected once. Only one count was recorded for this clone. Its antigen is not identified. This receptor was obtained from a woman under 40 in good health and CMV-seropositive. The sample was PBMCs. The chain carries TRBV11-3 and TRBJ2-5; 10 bases agree with TRBD1. The assigned J gene may be wrong: the sequence end matches TRBJ2-7 better. The CDR3 reads CASSLGQGFSYEQYF. CDR3 bases: TGTGCCAGCAGCTTGGGACAGGGGTTCTCCTACGAGCAGTACTTC.